This T cell receptor (beta chain) was obtained from a study of blood T cell repertoires in COVID-19. Study summary: Specimens from acute and convalescent COVID-19 originated in the United States, Italy and Spain.

This clone was detected a few times. Profiling relied on immunoSEQ multiplex PCR, and the TCRdb table lists in-frame clones only, not all of them. The data hold tens of thousands of clones, with 70% to 85% observed a single time. The CDR3 loop spans 15 amino acids. From germline, CDR1 is SGDLS and CDR2 YYNGEE. Trimming took off 3 bases at V and 1 base at J, with 13 bases between the two ends. This receptor was taken from a man aged 50-60 years with acute or convalescent COVID-19. Sequences were obtained from peripheral blood. This rearrangement joins TRBV9 to TRBJ1-1, with a tentative D call TRBD1 (6 bases). The CDR3 DNA sequence: TGTGCCAGCAGCGAGGGGGGGGGCACGAACACTGAAGCTTTCTTT. This codes for CASSEGGGTNTEAFF.